The 25 T cell receptor beta chains listed next were all sequenced from one sample in a study of shared clonotypes between healthy human individuals. Sequenced by immunoSEQ multiplex PCR; TCRdb stores in-frame clones only, minus some. Of 400,000 to 600,000 clones detected, 60% to 80% appear once; the ten largest clones hold roughly an eighth. The sequenced material came from PBMCs. Source of these receptors: a woman aged 40-49 years in good health. Some clones in this sample may be carry-over from other donors' samples.

The sample holds a few counts of this clone. J is TRBJ2-6 and V is TRBV5-1; D is possibly TRBD2 (7 bases). From germline, CDR1 is SGHRS and CDR2 YFSETQ. This CDR3 is 17 amino acids long. V was cut by 1 base and J by 7 bases, with 18 bases left in between. CDR3 region: CASSLLQGRVGANVLTF. CDR3 nucleotides: TGCGCCAGCAGCTTGTTGCAGGGGAGGGTAGGTGCCAACGTCCTGACTTTC.

This sequence joins TRBV5-3 and TRBJ2-7; 8 positions match TRBD1. TRBV5-3 is given ORF status, its function remaining uncertain. The CDR3 sequence is 14 residues long. The junction had 9 bases not matched to a gene; V was cut back by 4 bases and J by 6 bases. CDR3 residues: CARSQSGGAVEQYF. The CDR3 DNA reads TGTGCCAGAAGCCAATCAGGGGGCGCGGTCGAGCAGTACTTC.

The chain employs TRBV19 and TRBJ2-2; no clear D gene. The CDR3 has 14 residues. The V end was cut by 3 bases, the J end by 6 bases, with 11 bases between. Germline-derived CDR1 and CDR2 are LNHDA and SQIVND (reference sequence). The CDR3 loop is CASSMIGSAGELFF. DNA for the CDR3: TGTGCCAGTAGTATGATAGGGTCCGCCGGGGAGCTGTTTTTT.

The chain employs TRBV29-1 and TRBJ1-3, with TRBD1 as a possible D gene (6 bases). The V gene's germline CDR1 is SQVTM and CDR2 ANQGSEA. The germline V and J ends were trimmed by 6 bases and 7 bases, with 16 bases remaining between them. CDR3 size: 13 residues. Here the CDR3 DNA reads TGCAGCGTACAGGGAAGTTTCGCGAACACCATATATTTT. This gives the protein CSVQGSFANTIYF.

V and J are TRBV29-1 and TRBJ2-3; tentatively, D is TRBD2 (5 bases). Germline V lookup: CDR1 SQVTM, CDR2 ANQGSEA. V lost 1 base, J lost 9 bases, and 20 bases lay in between. The CDR3 is made up of 15 amino acids. The CDR3 DNA reads as TGCAGCGTTGAAGGTGGAGGCTGGCCCCAAGGGACGCAGTATTTT. Protein: CSVEGGGWPQGTQYF.

A few counts support this clone. In DNA, the CDR3 is TGTGCCAGCAAAGGGGGGTTTCTAAACTCTGAAGCTTTCTTT. Amino acid sequence: CASKGGFLNSEAFF. The chain uses TRBV21-1 and TRBJ1-1. TRBV21-1 is marked as a pseudogene. The length of the CDR3 is 14 residues.

This clone was counted between two and nine times. The chain joins TRBV30 to TRBJ1-5; D is perhaps TRBD1 (5 bases). Trimming cost V 4 bases and J 4 bases, with 8 bases left between them. Germline V CDR1 and CDR2: GTSNPN, SVGIG (reference sequence). There are 12 residues in the CDR3. Here the CDR3 reads CAWNRGNQPQHF. The CDR3 DNA reads TGTGCCTGGAACCGGGGGAATCAGCCCCAGCATTTT.

This clone was found many times. The chain is built from TRBV5-6 and TRBJ1-1, with 9 positions matching TRBD1. The ends lost 0 bases at V and 3 bases at J; junction bases unmatched: 6. The length of the CDR3 is 16 residues. Per the germline V gene, CDR1 is SGHDT and CDR2 is YYEEEE. CDR3 amino acids: CASSLGTGVEDTEAFF. The CDR3, as DNA: TGTGCCAGCAGCTTGGGGACAGGGGTTGAGGACACTGAAGCTTTCTTT.

This chain links TRBV6-5 with TRBJ2-5; a possible D gene is TRBD2 (6 bases). The V gene lost 5 bases and the J gene lost 1 base, with 14 bases spanning the gap. CDR1 and CDR2 from the germline V gene are MNHEY and SVGAGI. The CDR3 covers 15 residues. The CDR3 protein is CASSGTDLPQETQYF. CDR3 coding DNA: TGTGCCAGCAGTGGGACTGATCTACCCCAAGAGACCCAGTACTTC.

This chain connects TRBV4-3 to TRBJ2-6, with no clear D. Trimming pared 4 bases from V and 0 bases from J, leaving 7 bases between. Per the germline V gene, CDR1 is LGHNA and CDR2 is YSLEER. The CDR3 runs 15 residues. The CDR3 DNA follows: TGCGCCAGCAGCCTCCTTTTCTCTGGGGCCAACGTCCTGACTTTC. Its translation is CASSLLFSGANVLTF.

The rearrangement joins TRBV18 to TRBJ2-1; possible D gene TRBD1, 5 bases. The V end lost 0 bases, the J end lost 8 bases, and 8 bases lay between the germline ends. Germline CDR1 and CDR2: KGHSH and LQKENI. The length of the CDR3 is 13 residues. The CDR3 here is CASSPPWGDEQFF. CDR3 bases: TGTGCCAGCTCACCACCGTGGGGCGATGAGCAGTTCTTC.

This clone was recorded once. This chain uses TRBV6-5 with TRBJ1-1; D may be TRBD1 (6 bases). V was clipped by 4 bases and J by 5 bases, with 17 bases between them. Germline V lookup: CDR1 MNHEY, CDR2 SVGAGI. The CDR3 has 15 amino acids. For the CDR3, the DNA is TGTGCCAGCAGTTCCGGGTCCCGAGGGGGGACTGAAGCTTTCTTT. The encoded protein is CASSSGSRGGTEAFF.

The J gene is TRBJ2-5, the V gene TRBV7-2; D unclear. The CDR3 sequence is 14 residues long. The germline V gene has CDR1 SGHTA and CDR2 FQGNSA. The V end lost 2 bases, the J end lost 3 bases, and 10 bases lay between the germline ends. Written as DNA, the CDR3 is TGTGCCAGCAGCTTAAGTACACAAGAAGAGACCCAGTACTTC. As protein: CASSLSTQEETQYF.

This clone was picked up one time. The gene calls are TRBV7-3 and TRBJ2-3; TRBD1 aligns across 9 bases. The V gene's germline CDR1 is SGHTA and CDR2 FQGTGA. The CDR3 loop spans 15 amino acids. The V gene end was trimmed by 2 bases and the J gene end by 5 bases; junction bases not matched to a gene: 5. CDR3 sequence reads: CASSLRDRERDTQYF. DNA of the CDR3: TGTGCCAGCAGCTTACGGGACAGGGAAAGAGATACGCAGTATTTT.

This sequence joins TRBV11-2 and TRBJ2-7; no clear D. V was trimmed by 2 bases and J by 0 bases, leaving 8 bases between them. Germline CDR1 reads SGHAT; CDR2 reads FQNNGV. The CDR3 covers 14 residues. CDR3: CASSLSRYSYEQYF. Here the CDR3 DNA reads TGTGCCAGCAGCTTATCACGGTACTCCTACGAGCAGTACTTC.

In the case of this clone: This specimen includes other DNA sequences encoding the same CDR3. The chain combines TRBV5-1 with TRBJ2-3, with D possibly being TRBD2 (6 bases). This CDR3 is built from 14 residues. V gave up 2 bases and J gave up 0 bases, with 7 bases separating them. The germline CDR1 and CDR2 sequences are SGHRS and YFSETQ. Here the CDR3 reads CASSFGTSTDTQYF. As DNA, the CDR3 is TGCGCCAGCAGCTTCGGGACTAGCACAGATACGCAGTATTTT.

The chain employs TRBV4-1 and TRBJ2-3; 8 bases agree with TRBD1. CDR1 is MGHRA, CDR2 YSYEKL, per germline. The CDR3 sequence is 16 residues long. Germline trimming cut 0 bases from V and 2 bases from J; bases unmatched to any gene: 4. The CDR3 DNA is TGCGCCAGCAGCCAAGATGGTCAGGGGGCCACAGATACGCAGTATTTT. Translated: CASSQDGQGATDTQYF.

V gene TRBV5-8 combines with J gene TRBJ2-7; no reliable D call. Looked up from germline, CDR1 is SGHTS and CDR2 is YDEGEE. V was pared by 4 bases and J by 0 bases, with 11 bases between. The CDR3 runs 14 residues. CDR3 sequence (DNA): TGTGCCAGCAGCCCTGGACCTTTCTCCTACGAGCAGTACTTC. This translates into CASSPGPFSYEQYF.

On this clone itself: Relative to the germline gene, one junction end is altered; a read error may explain this. Other DNA sequences in the sample encode the same CDR3. The chain has TRBV5-1 and TRBJ1-2, with D possibly being TRBD1 (6 bases). This CDR3 contains 15 residues. The germline CDR1 and CDR2 sequences are SGHRS and YFSETQ. CDR3 in DNA: TGCGCCAGCAGTTTGGAGTACAGGGCTGGGTATGGCTACACCTTC. It specifies CASSLEYRAGYGYTF. Drawing the rest from reference TRBV5-1 and TRBJ1-2, the complete variable domain is KAGVTQTPRYLIKTRGQQVTLSCSPISGHRSVSWYQQTPGQGLQFLFEYFSETQRNKGNFPGRFSGRQFSNSRSEMNVSTLELGDSALYLCASSLEYRAGYGYTFGSGTRLTVV.

In the case of this clone: Other DNA sequences in the sample encode the same CDR3. V gene TRBV6-1 combines with J gene TRBJ1-2, with D perhaps TRBD1 (6 bases). The V gene lost 9 bases and the J gene lost 4 bases, with 18 bases spanning the gap. CDR3 size: 14 residues. Germline-derived CDR1 and CDR2 are MNHNS and SASEGT. The CDR3 loop is CASRSDRFGYGYTF. The CDR3 DNA reads TGTGCCAGTAGATCTGACAGGTTTGGCTATGGCTACACCTTC.

The chain is built from TRBV30 and TRBJ2-7; D might be TRBD2 (5 bases). With 7 bases removed from V and 2 bases from J, the gap between germline ends came to 15 bases. Germline loops: CDR1 GTSNPN, CDR2 SVGIG (reference sequence). The CDR3 consists of 13 residues. CDR3 nucleotides: TGTGCCTCCCTGAGGGCTCCCCCCTACGAGCAGTACTTC. Its protein product is CASLRAPPYEQYF. Combining the CDR3 with reference TRBV30 and TRBJ2-7 gives the whole variable domain SQTIHQWPATLVQPVGSPLSLECTVEGTSNPNLYWYRQAAGRGLQLLFYSVGIGQISSEVPQNLSASRPQDRQFILSSKKLLLSDSGFYLCASLRAPPYEQYFGPGTRLTVT.

This clone was detected a few times. This chain connects TRBV5-1 to TRBJ1-6; D is uncertain. Trimming shortened V by 0 bases and J by 10 bases, and 14 bases separated the two germline ends. CDR3 size: 15 residues. Germline V CDR1 and CDR2: SGHRS, YFSETQ. CDR3 protein: CASSLAAAISSPLHF. The DNA for the CDR3 is TGCGCCAGCAGCTTGGCGGCAGCCATTTCCTCACCCCTCCACTTT.

Comment on this clone: Different DNA sequences within this sample yield the same CDR3. The V and J genes are TRBV7-2 and TRBJ2-7, with 7 bases aligning to TRBD2. CDR3 length equals 14 residues. Germline values: CDR1 SGHTA, CDR2 FQGNSA. The V segment lost 0 bases and the J segment 1 base; nucleotides outside the gene matches: 0. DNA for the CDR3: TGTGCCAGCAGCTTAGCGGGGGGGTCCTACGAGCAGTACTTC. Translated: CASSLAGGSYEQYF.

V usage is TRBV7-9 and J usage is TRBJ1-2; no clear D gene. Trimming stripped 5 bases from V and 6 bases from J, with 10 bases between. Germline values: CDR1 SEHNR, CDR2 FQNEAQ (reference sequence). This CDR3 comprises 12 residues. CDR3 protein: CASSLRQDGYTF. The CDR3 coding sequence is TGTGCCAGCAGCCTGCGCCAGGATGGCTACACCTTC.

This clone has at least ten counts. V gene TRBV6-4 combines with J gene TRBJ2-7; D perhaps matches TRBD2 (6 bases). Germline CDR1 reads MRHNA; CDR2 reads SNTAGT. Trimming pared 2 bases from V and 6 bases from J, leaving 11 bases between. CDR3 length equals 13 residues. CDR3 loop: CASSDTPEGEQYF. The CDR3, as DNA: TGTGCCAGCAGTGACACCCCGGAGGGCGAGCAGTACTTC.